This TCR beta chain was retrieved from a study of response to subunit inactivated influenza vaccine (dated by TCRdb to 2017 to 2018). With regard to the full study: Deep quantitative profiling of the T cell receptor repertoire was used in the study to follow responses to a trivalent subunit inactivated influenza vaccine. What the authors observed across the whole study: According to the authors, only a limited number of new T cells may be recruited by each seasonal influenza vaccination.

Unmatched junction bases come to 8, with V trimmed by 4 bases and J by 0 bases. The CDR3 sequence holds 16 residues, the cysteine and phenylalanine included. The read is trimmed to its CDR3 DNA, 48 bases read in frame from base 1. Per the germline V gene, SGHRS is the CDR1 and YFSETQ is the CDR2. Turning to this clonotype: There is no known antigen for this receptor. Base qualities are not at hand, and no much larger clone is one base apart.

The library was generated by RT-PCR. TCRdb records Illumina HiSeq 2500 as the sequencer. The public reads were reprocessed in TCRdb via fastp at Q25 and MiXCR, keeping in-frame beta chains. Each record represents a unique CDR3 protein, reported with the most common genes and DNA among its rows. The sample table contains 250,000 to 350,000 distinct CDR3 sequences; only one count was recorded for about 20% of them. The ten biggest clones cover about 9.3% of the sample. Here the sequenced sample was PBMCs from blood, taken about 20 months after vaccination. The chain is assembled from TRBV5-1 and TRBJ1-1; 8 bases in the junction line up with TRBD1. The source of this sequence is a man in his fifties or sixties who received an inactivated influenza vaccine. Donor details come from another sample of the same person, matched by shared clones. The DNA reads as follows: TGCGCCAGCAGCCTTCGGACAGGGTATATGAACACTGAAGCTTTCTTT. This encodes CASSLRTGYMNTEAFF.